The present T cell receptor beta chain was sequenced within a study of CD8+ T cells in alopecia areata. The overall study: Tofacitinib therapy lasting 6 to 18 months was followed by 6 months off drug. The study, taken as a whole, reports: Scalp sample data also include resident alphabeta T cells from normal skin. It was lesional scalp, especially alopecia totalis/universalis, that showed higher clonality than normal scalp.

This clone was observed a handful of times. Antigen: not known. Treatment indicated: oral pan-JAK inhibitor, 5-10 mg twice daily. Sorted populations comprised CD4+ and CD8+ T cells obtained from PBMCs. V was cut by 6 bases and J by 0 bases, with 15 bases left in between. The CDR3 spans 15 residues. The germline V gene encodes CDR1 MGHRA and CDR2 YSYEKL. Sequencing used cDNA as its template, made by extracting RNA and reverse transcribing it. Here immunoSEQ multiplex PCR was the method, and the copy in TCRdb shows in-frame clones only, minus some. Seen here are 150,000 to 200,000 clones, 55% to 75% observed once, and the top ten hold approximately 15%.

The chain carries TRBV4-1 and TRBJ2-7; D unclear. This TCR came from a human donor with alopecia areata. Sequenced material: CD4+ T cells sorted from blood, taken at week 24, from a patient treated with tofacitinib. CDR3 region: CASREMPQSSYEQYF. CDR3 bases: TGCGCCAGCAGGGAAATGCCCCAGAGCTCCTACGAGCAGTACTTC.